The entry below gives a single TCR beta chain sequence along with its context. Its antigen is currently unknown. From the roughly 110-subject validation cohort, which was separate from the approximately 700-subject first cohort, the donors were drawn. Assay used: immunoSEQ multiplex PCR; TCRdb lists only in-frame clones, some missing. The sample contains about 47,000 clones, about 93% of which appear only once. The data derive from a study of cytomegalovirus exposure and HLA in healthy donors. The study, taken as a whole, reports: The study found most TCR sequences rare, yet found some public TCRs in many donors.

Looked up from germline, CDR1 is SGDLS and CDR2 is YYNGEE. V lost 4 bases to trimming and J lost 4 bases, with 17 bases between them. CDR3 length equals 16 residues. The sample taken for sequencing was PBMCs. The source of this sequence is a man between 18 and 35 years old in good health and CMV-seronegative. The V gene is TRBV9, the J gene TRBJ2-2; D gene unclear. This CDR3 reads CASSPHWPRSTGELFF. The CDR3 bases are TGTGCCAGCAGCCCCCATTGGCCCCGAAGCACCGGGGAGCTGTTTTTT.